This T cell receptor (beta chain) was sequenced in a study of vaccination and CD4 T cells after COVID-19. Study-wide background: The study collected post-vaccine samples a median around 66 days after dose two, with a range of 14 to 241.

The study sequenced cultured CD4+ T cell DNA using the Oncomine TCR Beta short-read assay. MiXCR was run by TCRdb on the PCR reads, yielding one entry per CDR3 protein. The sample has 20,000 to 25,000 distinct CDR3 sequences, roughly 70% seen once. With regard to this clonotype: Its target is not known.

Treatment of the sample: roughly nine-day PBMC culture with coronavirus spike peptide pools or control peptides (ViraFEST assay). Points from the study as a whole: Looking at convalescent patients, 304 of their 307 vaccine-specific clones were spike mono-reactive. The authors studied relatively few convalescent patients and analyzed no early post-infection timepoints.

Sequencing used CD4+ T cells from blood, cultured in vitro. The receptor was derived from a human donor who had recovered from COVID-19.

CDR3 residues: CSANRDRLKMETQYF. The CDR3, as DNA: TGCAGTGCTAACCGGGACAGGCTAAAAATGGAGACCCAGTACTTC. The chain is built from TRBV20-1 and TRBJ2-5; 8 nucleotides align to TRBD1. This CDR3 is built from 15 residues. V was clipped by 4 bases and J by 5 bases; unmatched bases: 12. The germline CDR1 and CDR2 sequences are DFQATT and SNEGSKA (reference sequence).